The clone carrying this T cell receptor (beta chain) was counted at least ten times. The antigen remains undetermined. These data originate in a study of naive and memory T cell subsets. Study-wide findings and caveats: TCR abundance followed a power law differing between naive and memory subsets. Clonotypes are single alpha or beta chains, not paired receptors.

The CDR3 contains 14 residues. Looked up from germline, CDR1 is LGHNA and CDR2 is YSLEER. V was cut by 4 bases and J by 6 bases, with 13 bases left in between. The beta constant-region primer was an equimolar mix of two oligonucleotides covering TRBC1 and TRBC2. Ligated cDNA was amplified by four rounds of PCR with nested alpha and beta constant-region primers and SP2. An oligonucleotide with the SP2 primer and a 12-nucleotide UMI was ligated to the cDNA 3' end. TCRdb recomputed calls from the UMI-ligation and nested PCR reads with MiXCR, one row per CDR3 protein. Of some 17,000 distinct CDR3 sequences in the sample, approximately 8.6% were seen once.

The clonotype originates from a human donor in good health. The genes are TRBV4-3 and TRBJ2-1; D is possibly TRBD2 (6 bases). Sequencing was done on a sample of central memory CD8+ T cells from blood. CDR3 DNA sequence: TGCGCCAGCAGCCCTGGGACTGGGGCCAATGAGCAGTTCTTC. It is translated as CASSPGTGANEQFF.